This T cell receptor (beta chain) was retrieved from a study of blood T cells in healthy people across ages. Points from the study as a whole: The fall in TCR beta diversity per million T cells was roughly linear with age.

Together with a sample-barcoded 5' primer, a J-beta primer mix was included in a second PCR lasting roughly 6 to 12 cycles. TCRdb used MiXCR to reprocess the 5' RACE reads, holding one entry per CDR3 protein. The sample has about 620,000 distinct CDR3 sequences; roughly half are singletons. This clonotype has at least ten counts. What it recognizes is unknown. Per the germline V gene, CDR1 is DFQATT and CDR2 is SNEGSKA (reference sequence). The CDR3 sequence is 12 residues long. The V and J ends lost 4 bases and 5 bases respectively, with 11 bases between them. Source material: blood. The chain couples TRBV20-1 to TRBJ1-2; D call uncertain. This TCR came from an elderly woman in good health. The CDR3 sequence: CSAMEPQYGYTF. The CDR3 DNA reads as TGCAGTGCTATGGAGCCGCAGTATGGCTACACCTTC.